This T cell receptor beta chain was retrieved from a study of OX40 agonist ivuxolimab in advanced cancers. Whole-study findings and limits: CD4+ and CD8+ blood T cells expanded clonally by week 6 at 0.1 to 3.0 mg/kg. Nonresponders, in some cases, also had low normalized T-cell clonal expansion. Relative to CD4+ cells, CD8+ T cells on average had more expanded clones.

The CDR3 has 16 residues. Per the germline V gene, CDR1 is MNHNY and CDR2 is SVGAGI (reference sequence). The V end was cut by 9 bases, the J end by 3 bases, with 20 bases between. Method: immunoSEQ multiplex PCR; TCRdb's copy keeps in-frame clones and lacks some. This sample yields 45,000 to 55,000 clones, of which 88% are seen a single time; about 3.2% belongs to the top ten. In regard to this clone: The antigen remains undetermined.

The clonotype was recovered from an adult with an advanced solid tumor such as melanoma, head and neck, liver or kidney cancer. This chain uses TRBV6-6 with TRBJ2-2; D may be TRBD1 (6 bases). The sequencing used CD4+ or CD8+ T cells sorted from blood, collected in a trial of the OX40 agonist ivuxolimab. The CDR3, as DNA: TGTGCCAGTTGCGACGAACAGGGCCTTTACACCGGGGAGCTGTTTTTT. Amino acid sequence: CASCDEQGLYTGELFF.